This TCR beta chain was retrieved from a study of cytomegalovirus exposure and HLA in healthy donors. V lost 1 base and J lost 8; bases outside the gene matches: 2. The CDR3 consists of 13 residues. Per the germline V gene, CDR1 is SGHAT and CDR2 is FQNNGV. PCR involved 60 Vbeta and 13 Jbeta primers. Method: immunoSEQ multiplex PCR; TCRdb's copy keeps in-frame clones and lacks some. The table lists 180,000 or so clones, about 9% of them singletons. This clone was recorded a few times. Sequencing was done on a sample of PBMCs. The clonotype was recovered from a woman aged 30 to 39 in good health and CMV-seropositive. The chain uses TRBV11-2 and TRBJ2-1; TRBD2 aligns across 7 bases. The CDR3 protein is CASSLGSGDEQFF. CDR3 DNA: TGTGCCAGCAGCTTAGGCAGCGGGGATGAGCAGTTCTTC.